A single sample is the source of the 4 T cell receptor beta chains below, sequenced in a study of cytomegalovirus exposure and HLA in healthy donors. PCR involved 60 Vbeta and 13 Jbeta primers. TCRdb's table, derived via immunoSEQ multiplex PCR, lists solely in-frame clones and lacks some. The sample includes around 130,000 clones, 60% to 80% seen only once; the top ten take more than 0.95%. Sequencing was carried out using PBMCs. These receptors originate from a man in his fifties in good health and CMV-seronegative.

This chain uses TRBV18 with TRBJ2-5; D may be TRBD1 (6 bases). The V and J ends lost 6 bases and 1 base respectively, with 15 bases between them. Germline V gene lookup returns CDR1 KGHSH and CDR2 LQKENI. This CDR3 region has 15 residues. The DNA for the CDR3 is TGTGCCAGCTCTCGGGGCAGGGGAATCCAAGAGACCCAGTACTTC. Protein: CASSRGRGIQETQYF. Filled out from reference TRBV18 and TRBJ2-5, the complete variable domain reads NAGVMQNPRHLVRRRGQEARLRCSPMKGHSHVYWYRQLPEEGLKFMVYLQKENIIDESGMPKERFSAEFPKEGPSILRIQQVVRGDSAAYFCASSRGRGIQETQYFGPGTRLLVL.

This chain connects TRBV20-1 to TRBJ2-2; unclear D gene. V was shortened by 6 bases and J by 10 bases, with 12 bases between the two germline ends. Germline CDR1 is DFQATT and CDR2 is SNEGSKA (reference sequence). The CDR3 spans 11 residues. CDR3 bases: TGCAGTGCAGGTAGCCCGGAGGAGCTGTTTTTT. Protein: CSAGSPEELFF.

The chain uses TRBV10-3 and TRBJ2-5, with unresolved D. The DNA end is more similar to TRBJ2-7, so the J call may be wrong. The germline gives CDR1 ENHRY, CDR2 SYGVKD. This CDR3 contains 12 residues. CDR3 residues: CAISEKSYEQYF. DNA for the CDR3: TGTGCCATCAGTGAGAAATCCTACGAGCAGTACTTC.

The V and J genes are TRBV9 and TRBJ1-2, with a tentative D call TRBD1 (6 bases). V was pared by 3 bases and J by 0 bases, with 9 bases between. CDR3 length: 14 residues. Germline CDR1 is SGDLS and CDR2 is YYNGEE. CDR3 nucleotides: TGTGCCAGCAGCGCCAGGGGAGCTAACTATGGCTACACCTTC. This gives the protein CASSARGANYGYTF.